This TCR beta chain was identified in a study of blood T cell repertoires in COVID-19. About the study: Material from acute and convalescent COVID-19 was sourced from the United States, Italy and Spain. T cells, B-cell-depleted T cells, or PBMCs provided the cDNA or gDNA that served as material.

Losses at the gene ends were 5 bases for V and 4 bases for J; bases not matched to a gene: 17. Germline CDR1 and CDR2: MDHEN and SYDVKM. The CDR3 loop spans 18 amino acids. As handled by the study authors: Amplified reference gene primers provided the basis for estimating nucleated cell counts. Assay: immunoSEQ multiplex PCR; the TCRdb copy retains only in-frame clones and omits some. That table supplies the V and J calls and clone size; D and trimming were determined from the DNA. The sample has 95,000 to 150,000 clones, roughly 75% seen once; the top ten hold 16%. The genes are TRBV28 and TRBJ2-5; 9 nucleotides align to TRBD1. The receptor was isolated from a man in his 60s with active or convalescent COVID-19. Source material: peripheral blood. The CDR3 region has the DNA TGTGCCAGCAGTCCCACCTATCTGACAGGGGGGATGGTAGAGACCCAGTACTTC. It translates to CASSPTYLTGGMVETQYF.